This entry lists 19 T cell receptor beta chains sequenced from one sample in a study of cytomegalovirus exposure and HLA in healthy donors. PCR primers comprised 60 Vbeta and 13 Jbeta primers. Repertoires were generated with immunoSEQ multiplex PCR, while TCRdb's copy carries only in-frame clones and drops some. This table has about 180,000 clones, around three quarters appearing once. The sample comprised PBMCs. All receptors come from a woman younger than 45 in good health and CMV-seropositive.

The genes are TRBV5-8 and TRBJ1-6; no clear D gene. The V end was cut by 3 bases, the J end by 10 bases, with 17 bases between. The CDR3 loop spans 15 amino acids. Germline-derived CDR1 and CDR2 are SGHTS and YDEGEE. The CDR3 reads CASSSRPGGGSPLHF. CDR3 in DNA: TGTGCCAGCAGCTCGCGCCCGGGTGGAGGATCACCCCTCCACTTT.

The genes are TRBV4-1 and TRBJ2-5, with D maybe TRBD2 (5 bases). CDR1 MGHRA and CDR2 YSYEKL come from the germline V gene. This CDR3 is 11 amino acids long. V dropped 2 bases and J dropped 7 bases, with 5 bases sitting between them. The CDR3 loop reads CASSQRGTQYF. The CDR3 DNA reads as TGCGCCAGCAGCCAACGGGGGACCCAGTACTTC.

This clone appeared once. The V and J genes are TRBV7-8 and TRBJ2-3; 10 bases align to TRBD2. This CDR3 is 16 amino acids long. Germline CDR1 reads SGHVS; CDR2 reads FQNEAQ. With 2 bases clipped from V and 7 bases from J, the junction kept 9 bases outside the gene matches. The chain's CDR3 is CASSLRAGGGTYTQYF. The CDR3 DNA reads TGTGCCAGCAGCTTAAGAGCGGGGGGGGGTACTTATACGCAGTATTTT.

This chain's CDR3 is CASSQAGTGREKLFF. CDR3 sequence (DNA): TGCGCCAGCAGCCAGGCCGGGACAGGGCGAGAAAAACTGTTTTTT. V gene TRBV4-3 combines with J gene TRBJ1-4, with 9 bases aligning to TRBD1. The CDR3 has 15 residues. Trimming at V came to 3 bases and at J to 8 bases, leaving 7 bases not matched to a gene. Germline V CDR1 and CDR2: LGHNA, YSLEER.

In the case of this clone: One junction end does not reproduce the germline sequence, and a read error may be involved. The V gene is TRBV5-1, the J gene TRBJ2-6; possible D gene TRBD1, 6 bases. This CDR3 contains 14 residues. The germline V gene encodes CDR1 SGHRS and CDR2 YFSETQ. CDR3 in amino acids: CASSLTGYANGLTF. CDR3 bases: TGCGCCAGCAGCTTGACAGGGTATGCCAACGGCCTGACTTTC.

The table lists this clone with a count of one. V usage is TRBV28 and J usage is TRBJ2-7, with D uncertain. Germline CDR1 is MDHEN and CDR2 is SYDVKM. V was cut by 4 bases and J by 1 base, with 17 bases left in between. The CDR3 loop spans 16 amino acids. The CDR3 sequence: CASSSLLFPASYEQYF. In DNA form, the CDR3 reads TGTGCCAGCAGTTCCCTTCTCTTCCCAGCGTCCTACGAGCAGTACTTC.

V is TRBV2 and J is TRBJ1-1; perhaps TRBD1 as D (6 bases). The CDR3 is 15 residues long. The germline CDR1 and CDR2 sequences are SNHLY and FYNNEI. V was clipped by 6 bases and J by 0 bases, with 14 bases between them. DNA for the CDR3: TGTGCCAGCAGCGCCCTGCAGGGGCTGAACACTGAAGCTTTCTTT. It specifies CASSALQGLNTEAFF.

In this sample, this clone turned up a few times. The J gene is TRBJ2-5, the V gene TRBV27; maybe TRBD2 (5 bases). The CDR3 spans 13 residues. The V gene lost 5 bases and the J gene lost 5 bases, with 12 bases spanning the gap. Germline CDR1 reads MNHEY; CDR2 reads SMNVEV (reference sequence). The CDR3 DNA follows: TGTGCCAGCAGTCAGGCGGGTGGGGAGACCCAGTACTTC. It encodes CASSQAGGETQYF.

This sequence joins TRBV19 and TRBJ2-7; D is perhaps TRBD2 (6 bases). CDR3 length: 15 residues. The germline V and J ends were trimmed by 7 bases and 0 bases, with 16 bases remaining between them. Germline lookup yields CDR1 LNHDA and CDR2 SQIVND (reference sequence). For the CDR3, the DNA is TGTGCCAGTAATTGGAGGGCTAGGAGCTCCTACGAGCAGTACTTC. Translating it yields CASNWRARSSYEQYF.

The chain is built from TRBV6-5 and TRBJ1-5; D not resolved. The germline CDR1 and CDR2 sequences are MNHEY and SVGAGI. This CDR3 comprises 15 residues. Trimming shortened V by 6 bases and J by 7 bases, and 19 bases separated the two germline ends. This CDR3 is CASRVTESSGQPQHF. The CDR3 nucleotides are TGTGCCAGCAGGGTTACTGAGAGTTCGGGACAGCCCCAGCATTTT.

The rearrangement links TRBV11-2 to TRBJ2-5; 7 bases are shared with TRBD2. CDR1 and CDR2 from the germline V gene are SGHAT and FQNNGV. The CDR3 extends over 15 amino acids. V lost 5 bases, J lost 5 bases, and 11 bases stayed unmatched. Here the CDR3 reads CASSPGEGRRETQYF. The CDR3 bases are TGTGCCAGCAGCCCCGGGGAGGGGAGGCGGGAGACCCAGTACTTC.

About this clone: One end of the junction is discordant with germline, which a read error may explain. This sequence joins TRBV6-5 and TRBJ2-7; 9 bases align to TRBD1. This CDR3 is built from 15 residues. Germline CDR1 and CDR2: MNHEY and SVGAGI. CDR3 DNA: TGTGCCAGCAGTTACTCCCGGACAGGGGCCTACGGGCAGTACTTC. This encodes CASSYSRTGAYGQYF.

The chain is built from TRBV4-1 and TRBJ2-7; TRBD2 agrees at 10 bases. V lost 0 bases and J lost 3; bases outside the gene matches: 2. Germline values: CDR1 MGHRA, CDR2 YSYEKL. CDR3 length: 15 amino acids. The CDR3 reads CASSQEAGGGYEQYF. The CDR3 coding sequence is TGCGCCAGCAGCCAAGAAGCGGGGGGGGGCTACGAGCAGTACTTC.

The sample holds one count of this clone. The V call is TRBV19, the J call TRBJ2-7, with 7 bases lining up with TRBD1. This CDR3 spans 13 amino acids. The germline gives CDR1 LNHDA, CDR2 SQIVND (reference sequence). V was clipped by 4 bases and J by 6 bases; unmatched bases: 6. In DNA form, the CDR3 reads TGTGCCAGTAGTAATAGGGACAGAGGCGAGCAGTACTTC. Translation gives CASSNRDRGEQYF.

The V gene is TRBV10-1, the J gene TRBJ2-1, with TRBD2 identical over 10 bases. The CDR3 runs 14 residues. Trimming at V came to 6 bases and at J to 6 bases, leaving 5 bases not matched to a gene. CDR1 and CDR2 (germline): WNHNN, SYGVQD (reference sequence). DNA for the CDR3: TGCGCCAGCAGCTCTAGCGGGGGCGGCAATGAGCAGTTCTTC. This translates into CASSSSGGGNEQFF.

This clone was counted between two and nine times. The chain couples TRBV6-6 to TRBJ1-4; D uncertain. The CDR3 has 14 amino acids. V was pared by 5 bases and J by 8 bases, with 15 bases between. In germline, CDR1 is MNHNY, CDR2 SVGAGI (reference sequence). DNA for the CDR3: TGTGCCAGCAGTACCCCTGGACTCGACGAAAAACTGTTTTTT. It specifies CASSTPGLDEKLFF.

On this clone itself: This same CDR3 is encoded by further DNA sequences in the sample. The V gene is TRBV2, the J gene TRBJ1-5; possibly TRBD1 for D (5 bases). Germline loops: CDR1 SNHLY, CDR2 FYNNEI. This CDR3 is 13 amino acids long. Between the trimmed V and J ends, which lost 6 bases and 7 bases, there was a span of 13 bases. The CDR3 DNA reads TGTGCCAGCAGCTCGGACACCAACCAGCCCCAGCATTTT. Amino acid sequence: CASSSDTNQPQHF.

The chain joins TRBV5-1 to TRBJ2-6; TRBD1 matches at 8 bases. The V and J ends lost 1 base and 4 bases, in that order; junction bases with no gene match: 4. The CDR3 is 16 amino acids. Looked up from germline, CDR1 is SGHRS and CDR2 is YFSETQ. CDR3 DNA sequence: TGCGCCAGCAGCTTGCCCCAGGGGGCCGGGGCCAACGTCCTGACTTTC. Translating gives CASSLPQGAGANVLTF.

The CDR3 sequence is CASWGRRPNTGELFF. CDR3 nucleotide sequence: TGTGCCAGCTGGGGGAGGAGACCGAACACCGGGGAGCTGTTTTTT. This chain uses TRBV6-5 with TRBJ2-2; TRBD2 is a possible D gene (6 bases). Germline V gene data show CDR1 as MNHEY and CDR2 as SVGAGI. The CDR3 totals 15 residues. V was clipped by 8 bases and J by 0 bases, with 13 bases between them.